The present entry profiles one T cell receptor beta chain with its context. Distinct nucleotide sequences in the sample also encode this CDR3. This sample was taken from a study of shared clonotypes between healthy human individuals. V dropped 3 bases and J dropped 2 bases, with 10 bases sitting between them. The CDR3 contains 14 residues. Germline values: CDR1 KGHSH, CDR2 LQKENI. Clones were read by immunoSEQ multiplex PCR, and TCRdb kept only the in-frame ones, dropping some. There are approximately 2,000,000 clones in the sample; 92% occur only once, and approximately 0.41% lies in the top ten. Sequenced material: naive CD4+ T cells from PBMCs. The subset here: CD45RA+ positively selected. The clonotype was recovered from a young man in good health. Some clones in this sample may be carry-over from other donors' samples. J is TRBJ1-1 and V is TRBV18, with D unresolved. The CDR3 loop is CASSPPGGNTEAFF. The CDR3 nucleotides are TGTGCCAGCTCACCCCCGGGTGGAAACACTGAAGCTTTCTTT.